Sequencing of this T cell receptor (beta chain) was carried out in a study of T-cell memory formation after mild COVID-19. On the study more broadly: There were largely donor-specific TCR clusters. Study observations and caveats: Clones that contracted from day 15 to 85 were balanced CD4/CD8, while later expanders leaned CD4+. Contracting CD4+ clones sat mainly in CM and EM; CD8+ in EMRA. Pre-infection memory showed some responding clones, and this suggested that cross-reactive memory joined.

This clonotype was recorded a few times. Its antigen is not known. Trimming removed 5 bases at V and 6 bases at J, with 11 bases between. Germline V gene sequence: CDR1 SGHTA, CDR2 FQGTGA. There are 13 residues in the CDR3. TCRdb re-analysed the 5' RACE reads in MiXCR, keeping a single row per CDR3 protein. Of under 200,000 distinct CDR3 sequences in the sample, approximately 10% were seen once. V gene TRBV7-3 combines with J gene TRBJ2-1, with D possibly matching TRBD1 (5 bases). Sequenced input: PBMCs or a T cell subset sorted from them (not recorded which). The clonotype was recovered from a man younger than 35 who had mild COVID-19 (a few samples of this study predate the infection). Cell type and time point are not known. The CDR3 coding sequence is TGTGCCAGCAGCCCCTCTAGGGGCAATGAGCAGTTCTTC. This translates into CASSPSRGNEQFF.